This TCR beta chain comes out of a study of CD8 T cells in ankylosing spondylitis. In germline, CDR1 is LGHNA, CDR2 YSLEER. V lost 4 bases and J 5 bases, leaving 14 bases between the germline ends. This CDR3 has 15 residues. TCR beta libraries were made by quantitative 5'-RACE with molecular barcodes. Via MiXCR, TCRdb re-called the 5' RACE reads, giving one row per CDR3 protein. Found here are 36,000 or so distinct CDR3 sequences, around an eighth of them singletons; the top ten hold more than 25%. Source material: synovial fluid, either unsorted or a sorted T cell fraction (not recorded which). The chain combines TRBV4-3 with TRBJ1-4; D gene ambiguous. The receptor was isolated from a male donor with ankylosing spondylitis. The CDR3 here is CASSPTSALNEKLFF. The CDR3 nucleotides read TGCGCCAGCAGCCCGACATCGGCGCTAAATGAAAAACTGTTTTTT.